This T cell receptor (beta chain) was found in a study of CD8 T cells in Susac syndrome. The authors reverse transcribed about 0.5 to 1 ug RNA with random hexamers. TCRdb redid the calling of the immunoSEQ multiplex PCR reads with MiXCR, one entry per CDR3 protein. The sample yields around 140,000 distinct CDR3 sequences, 95% seen once. This CDR3 is built from 17 residues. The trim removed 1 base at V and 2 bases at J, leaving 10 bases unmatched. CDR1 and CDR2 from the germline V gene are LGHNT and FRNRAP. Material for sequencing was CD4+ T cells from PBMCs. V is TRBV12-5 and J is TRBJ1-1; 7 positions match TRBD1. The receptor was derived from a human donor with multiple sclerosis. The CDR3 coding sequence is TGTGCTAGTGGTTTGGAGGGCCCAGGGGGTAGAAACACTGAAGCTTTCTTT. This sequence encodes CASGLEGPGGRNTEAFF.